This T cell receptor beta chain was documented in a study of CD8+CD57+ T cells in acquired aplastic anemia (dated by TCRdb to the late 2010s). Regarding the complete study: On average, sorted CD4+ and CD8+ cells yielded approximately 3 ug of extracted DNA, with a range of about 0.19 to 30 ug. CD8+CD57+ expansion was defined as a frequency above the mean frequency observed in healthy subjects. Overall study outcomes, separate from this receptor: Patients and healthy controls showed no significant difference in CD8+ Simpson's diversity (P=0.060). Although roughly 29 CD8+ CDR3 sequences were shared by patients and controls, these sequences appeared highly expressed in patients and within the immunodominant clones of patients.

Notes on this clonotype: This clone's antigen is unknown. No much larger clone exists at a distance of one base, and base qualities are not known.

Profiling of TCR beta VDJ combinations and CDR3 sequences used genomic DNA as the template. An Illumina HiSeq 2000 was the platform used for TCR repertoire sequencing. The source study handled its data this way. Repertoires were assessed using TRBV/TRBJ rearrangement plots, CDR3 size and DJ length profiles, and Simpson's diversity index. Whichever DNA sequence was most abundant in the deep sequencing data was defined as the immunodominant clone. CDR3 amino acid sequences were screened for sharing across subjects and were compared with published repertoires and the VDJdb database. TCRdb itself trimmed the public reads at Q25 with fastp, ran MiXCR and retained productive beta chains. Each entry is one CDR3 protein sequence, shown with its most common DNA and genes. The V and J calls and clone size come from TCRdb's table, not from the authors' own analysis. For this sample there are some 140,000 distinct CDR3 sequences; over 50% appear just once. Jointly, the top ten make up more than 10% of the sample.

The patients picked for sequencing were ones in whom flow cytometry had shown an expansion of CD8+CD57+ cells. All patients had severe acquired aplastic anemia diagnosed by International Study of Aplastic Anemia and Agranulocytosis and Camitta criteria. Patients had received no therapy at the time of blood sampling. The study deep-sequenced TCR repertoires of sorted CD4+ and CD8+ blood T cells from severe aplastic anemia patients and healthy subjects. In the USA, patient enrollment took place under clinicaltrials.gov protocols 00001620, 01623167, 00001397, 00071045, 00081523 and 00961064. Ficoll-Paque density gradient centrifugation was used to isolate peripheral blood mononuclear cells. Before DNA was extracted, CD4+ and CD8+ T cells were sorted using either FACS or magnetic beads. The germline V gene (reference sequence) supplies CDR1 LNHNV and CDR2 YYDKDF. From the cysteine up to the phenylalanine, the CDR3 has a length of 13 residues. The sequence is cut down to CDR3 DNA, 39 bases in frame from base 1. V and J are truncated by 2 bases and 12 bases respectively, leaving an intervening sequence of 14 bases.

This TCR was sampled from a human donor with aplastic anemia. The sample consisted of sorted CD4+, CD8+, or CD8+CD57+ T cells (not recorded which) from PBMCs. The rearranged segments are TRBV15 and TRBJ2-1, with the D gene call left open. At the DNA level, the sequence is TGTGCCACCAGCAGACTGGGCACAGATACGCAGTTCTTC. It specifies CATSRLGTDTQFF.